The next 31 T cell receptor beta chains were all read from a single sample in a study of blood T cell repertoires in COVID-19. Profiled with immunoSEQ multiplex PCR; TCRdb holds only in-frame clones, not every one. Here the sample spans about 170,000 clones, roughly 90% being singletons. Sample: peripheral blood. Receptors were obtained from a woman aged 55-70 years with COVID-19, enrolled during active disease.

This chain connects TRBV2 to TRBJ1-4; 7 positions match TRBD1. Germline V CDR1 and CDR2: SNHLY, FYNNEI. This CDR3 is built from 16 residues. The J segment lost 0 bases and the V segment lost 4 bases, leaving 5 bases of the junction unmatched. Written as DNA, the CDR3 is TGTGCCAGCAGTGCGGGCACAGGGGCAACTAATGAAAAACTGTTTTTT. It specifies CASSAGTGATNEKLFF.

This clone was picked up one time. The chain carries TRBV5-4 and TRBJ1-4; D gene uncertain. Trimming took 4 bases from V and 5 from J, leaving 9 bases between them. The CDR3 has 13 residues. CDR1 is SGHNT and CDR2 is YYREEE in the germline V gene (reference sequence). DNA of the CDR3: TGTGCCAGCAGCATCCGTCAGAATGAAAAACTGTTTTTT. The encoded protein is CASSIRQNEKLFF.

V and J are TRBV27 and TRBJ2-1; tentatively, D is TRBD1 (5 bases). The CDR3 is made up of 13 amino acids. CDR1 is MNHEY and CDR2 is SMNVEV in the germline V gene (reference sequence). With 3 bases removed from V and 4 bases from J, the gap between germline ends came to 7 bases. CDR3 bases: TGTGCCAGCAGTTTCCCAGGGTACAATGAGCAGTTCTTC. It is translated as CASSFPGYNEQFF.

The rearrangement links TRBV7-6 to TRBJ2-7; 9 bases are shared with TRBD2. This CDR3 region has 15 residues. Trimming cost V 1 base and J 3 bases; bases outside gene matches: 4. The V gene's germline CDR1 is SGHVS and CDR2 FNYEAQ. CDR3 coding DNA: TGTGCCAGCAGCTTAGTAGCGGGAGTTTTCTACGAGCAGTACTTC. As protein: CASSLVAGVFYEQYF.

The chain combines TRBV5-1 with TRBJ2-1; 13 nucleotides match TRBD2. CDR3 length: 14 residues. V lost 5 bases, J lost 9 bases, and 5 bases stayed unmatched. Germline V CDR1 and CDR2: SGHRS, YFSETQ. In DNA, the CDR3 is TGCGCCAGCAGTAGGACTAGCGGGAGTGGTGAGCAGTTCTTC. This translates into CASSRTSGSGEQFF.

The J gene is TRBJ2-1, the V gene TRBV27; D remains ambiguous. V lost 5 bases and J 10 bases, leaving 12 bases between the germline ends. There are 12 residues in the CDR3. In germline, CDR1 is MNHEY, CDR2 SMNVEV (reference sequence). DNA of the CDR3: TGTGCCAGCAGTCTCGATATTACAGAGCAGTTCTTC. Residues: CASSLDITEQFF.

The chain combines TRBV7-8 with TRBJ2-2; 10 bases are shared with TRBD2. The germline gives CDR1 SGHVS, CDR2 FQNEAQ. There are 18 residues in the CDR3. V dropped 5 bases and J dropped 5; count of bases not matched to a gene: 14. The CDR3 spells CASSPRTSGRWDTGELFF. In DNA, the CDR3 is TGTGCCAGCAGCCCCAGGACTAGCGGACGTTGGGATACCGGGGAGCTGTTTTTT.

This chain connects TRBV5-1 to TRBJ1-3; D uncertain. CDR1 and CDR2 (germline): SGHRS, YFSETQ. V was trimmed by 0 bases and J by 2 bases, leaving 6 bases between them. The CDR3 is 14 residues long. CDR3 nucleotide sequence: TGCGCCAGCAGCTTGGGACAAACTGGAAACACCATATATTTT. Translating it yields CASSLGQTGNTIYF.

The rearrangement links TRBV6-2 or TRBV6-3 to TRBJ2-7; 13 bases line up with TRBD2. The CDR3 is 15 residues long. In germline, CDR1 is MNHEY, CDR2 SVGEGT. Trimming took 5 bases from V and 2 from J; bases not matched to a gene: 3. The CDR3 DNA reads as TGTGCCAGCAGTGACGGGACTAGCGGGACCTACGAGCAGTACTTC. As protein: CASSDGTSGTYEQYF.

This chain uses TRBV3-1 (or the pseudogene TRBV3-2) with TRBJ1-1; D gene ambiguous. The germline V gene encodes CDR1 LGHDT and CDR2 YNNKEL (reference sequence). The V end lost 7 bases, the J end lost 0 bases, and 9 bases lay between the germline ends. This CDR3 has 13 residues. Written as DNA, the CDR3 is TGTGCCAGCACCCCGGAGTTGAACACTGAAGCTTTCTTT. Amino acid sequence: CASTPELNTEAFF.

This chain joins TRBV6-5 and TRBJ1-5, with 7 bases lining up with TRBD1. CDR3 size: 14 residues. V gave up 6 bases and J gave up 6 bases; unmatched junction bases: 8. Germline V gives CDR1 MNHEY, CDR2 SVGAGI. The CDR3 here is CASRTGNFGQPQHF. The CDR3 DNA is TGTGCCAGCAGGACAGGGAATTTTGGTCAGCCCCAGCATTTT.

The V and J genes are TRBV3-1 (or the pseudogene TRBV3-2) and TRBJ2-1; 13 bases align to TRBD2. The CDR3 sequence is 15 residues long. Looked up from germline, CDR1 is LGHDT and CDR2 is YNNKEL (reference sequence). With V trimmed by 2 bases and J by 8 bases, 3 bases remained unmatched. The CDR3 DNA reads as TGTGCCAGCAGCCAACAGACTAGCGGGAGGCATGAGCAGTTCTTC. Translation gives CASSQQTSGRHEQFF.

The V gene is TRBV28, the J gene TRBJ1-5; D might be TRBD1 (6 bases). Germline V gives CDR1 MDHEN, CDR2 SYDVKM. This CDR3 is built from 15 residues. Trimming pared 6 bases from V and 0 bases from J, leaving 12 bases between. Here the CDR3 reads CASRHYRDSNQPQHF. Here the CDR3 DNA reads TGTGCCAGCAGGCATTACAGGGATAGCAATCAGCCCCAGCATTTT.

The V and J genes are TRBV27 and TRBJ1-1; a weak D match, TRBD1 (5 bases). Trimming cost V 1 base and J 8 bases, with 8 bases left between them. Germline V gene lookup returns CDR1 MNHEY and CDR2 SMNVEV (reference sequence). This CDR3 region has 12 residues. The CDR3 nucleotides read TGTGCCAGCAGTTTATACCAGGGCGAAGCTTTCTTT. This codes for CASSLYQGEAFF.

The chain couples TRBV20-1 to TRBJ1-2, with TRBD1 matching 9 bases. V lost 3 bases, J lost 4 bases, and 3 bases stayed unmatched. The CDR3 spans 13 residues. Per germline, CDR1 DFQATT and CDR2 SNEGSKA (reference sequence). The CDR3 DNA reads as TGCAGTGCTAGTGAGACAGGGGGCTATGGCTACACCTTC. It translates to CSASETGGYGYTF.

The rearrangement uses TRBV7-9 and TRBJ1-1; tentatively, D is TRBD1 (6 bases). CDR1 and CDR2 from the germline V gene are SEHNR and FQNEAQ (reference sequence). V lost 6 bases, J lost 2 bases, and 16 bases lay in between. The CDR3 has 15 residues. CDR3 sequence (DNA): TGTGCCAGCAGACAGGGACCCCGCAACAACACTGAAGCTTTCTTT. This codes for CASRQGPRNNTEAFF.

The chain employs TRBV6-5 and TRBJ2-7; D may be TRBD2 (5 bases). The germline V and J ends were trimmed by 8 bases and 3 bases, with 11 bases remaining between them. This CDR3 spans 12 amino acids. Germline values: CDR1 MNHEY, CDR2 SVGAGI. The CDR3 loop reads CASAGRLYEQYF. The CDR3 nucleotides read TGTGCCAGCGCGGGTAGACTCTACGAGCAGTACTTC.

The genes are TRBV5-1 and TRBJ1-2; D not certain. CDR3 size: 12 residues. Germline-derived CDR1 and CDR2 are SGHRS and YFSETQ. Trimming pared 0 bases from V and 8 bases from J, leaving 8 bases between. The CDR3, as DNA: TGCGCCAGCAGCTTGGGAGGTGTCGGCTACACCTTC. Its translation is CASSLGGVGYTF.

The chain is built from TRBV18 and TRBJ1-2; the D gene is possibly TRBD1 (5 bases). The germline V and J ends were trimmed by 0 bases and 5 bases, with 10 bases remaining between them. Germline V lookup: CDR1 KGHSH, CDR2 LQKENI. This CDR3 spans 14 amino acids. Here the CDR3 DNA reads TGTGCCAGCTCACCACCAAACAGGAGTTATGGCTACACCTTC. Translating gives CASSPPNRSYGYTF.

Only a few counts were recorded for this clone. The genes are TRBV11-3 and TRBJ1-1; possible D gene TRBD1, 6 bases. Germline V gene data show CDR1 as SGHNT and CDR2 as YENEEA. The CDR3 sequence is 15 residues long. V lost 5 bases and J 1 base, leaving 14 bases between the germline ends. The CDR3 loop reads CASSPRQAPNTEAFF. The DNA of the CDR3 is TGTGCCAGCAGCCCTCGACAGGCTCCGAACACTGAAGCTTTCTTT.

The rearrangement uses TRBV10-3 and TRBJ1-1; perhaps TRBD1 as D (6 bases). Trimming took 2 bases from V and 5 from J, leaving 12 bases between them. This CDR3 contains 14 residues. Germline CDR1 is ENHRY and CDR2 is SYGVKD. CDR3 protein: CAISEGGDWTEAFF. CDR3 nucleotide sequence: TGTGCCATCAGTGAGGGGGGCGACTGGACTGAAGCTTTCTTT.

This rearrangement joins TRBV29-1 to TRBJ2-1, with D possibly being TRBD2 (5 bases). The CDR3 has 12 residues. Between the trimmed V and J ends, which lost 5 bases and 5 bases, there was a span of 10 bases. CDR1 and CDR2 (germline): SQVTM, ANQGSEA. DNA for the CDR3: TGCAGCGTTTCAGACTATAACAATGAGCAGTTCTTC. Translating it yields CSVSDYNNEQFF.

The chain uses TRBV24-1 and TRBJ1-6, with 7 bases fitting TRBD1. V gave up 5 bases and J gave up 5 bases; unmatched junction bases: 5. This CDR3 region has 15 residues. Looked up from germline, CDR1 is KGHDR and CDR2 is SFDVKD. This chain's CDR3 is CATSGGTADNSPLHF. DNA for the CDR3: TGTGCCACCAGTGGTGGGACAGCCGATAATTCACCCCTCCACTTT.

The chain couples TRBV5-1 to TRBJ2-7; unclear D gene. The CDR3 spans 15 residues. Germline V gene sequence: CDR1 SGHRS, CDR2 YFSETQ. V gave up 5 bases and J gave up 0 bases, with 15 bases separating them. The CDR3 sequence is CASSQGQRSSYEQYF. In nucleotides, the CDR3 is TGCGCCAGCAGTCAAGGCCAGCGCAGCTCCTACGAGCAGTACTTC.

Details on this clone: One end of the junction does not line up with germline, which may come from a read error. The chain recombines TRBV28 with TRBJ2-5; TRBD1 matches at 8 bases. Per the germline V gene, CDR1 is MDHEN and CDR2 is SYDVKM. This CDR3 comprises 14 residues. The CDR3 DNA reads TGTGCCAGCAGCGACAGGGGATCCCAAAAGACCCAGTACTTC. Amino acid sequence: CASSDRGSQKTQYF.

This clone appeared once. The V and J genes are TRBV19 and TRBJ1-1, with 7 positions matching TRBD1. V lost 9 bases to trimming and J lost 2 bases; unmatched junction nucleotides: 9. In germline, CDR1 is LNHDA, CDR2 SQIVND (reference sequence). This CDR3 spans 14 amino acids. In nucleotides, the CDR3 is TGTGCCAGCATACTGACAGGGATTAACACTGAAGCTTTCTTT. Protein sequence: CASILTGINTEAFF. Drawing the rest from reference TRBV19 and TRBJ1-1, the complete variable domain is DGGITQSPKYLFRKEGQNVTLSCEQNLNHDAMYWYRQDPGQGLRLIYYSQIVNDFQKGDIAEGYSVSREKKESFPLTVTSAQKNPTAFYLCASILTGINTEAFFGQGTRLTVV.

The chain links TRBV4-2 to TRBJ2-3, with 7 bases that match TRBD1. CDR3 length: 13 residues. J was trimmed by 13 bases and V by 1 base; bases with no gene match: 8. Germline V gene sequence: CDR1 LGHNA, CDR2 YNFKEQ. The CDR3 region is CASSQGTGTVEYF. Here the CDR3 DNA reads TGTGCCAGCAGCCAAGGGACGGGGACAGTCGAGTATTTT.

CDR3 bases: TGTGCCAGCAGTGGGACAGGGGGTACCTACGAGCAGTACTTC. Its translation: CASSGTGGTYEQYF. The chain has TRBV27 and TRBJ2-7; 11 bases are shared with TRBD1. Germline lookup yields CDR1 MNHEY and CDR2 SMNVEV (reference sequence). The CDR3 is made up of 14 amino acids. Trimming removed 5 bases from V and 2 bases from J; junction bases left unmatched: 2.

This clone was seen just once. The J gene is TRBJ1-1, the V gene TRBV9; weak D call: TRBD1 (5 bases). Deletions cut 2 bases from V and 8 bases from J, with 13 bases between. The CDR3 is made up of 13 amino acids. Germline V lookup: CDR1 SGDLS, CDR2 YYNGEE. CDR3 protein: CASSVSQGGEAFF. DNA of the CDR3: TGTGCCAGCAGCGTGTCCCAGGGCGGAGAAGCTTTCTTT. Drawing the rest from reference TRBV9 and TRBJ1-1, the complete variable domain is DSGVTQTPKHLITATGQRVTLRCSPRSGDLSVYWYQQSLDQGLQFLIQYYNGEERAKGNILERFSAQQFPDLHSELNLSSLELGDSALYFCASSVSQGGEAFFGQGTRLTVV.

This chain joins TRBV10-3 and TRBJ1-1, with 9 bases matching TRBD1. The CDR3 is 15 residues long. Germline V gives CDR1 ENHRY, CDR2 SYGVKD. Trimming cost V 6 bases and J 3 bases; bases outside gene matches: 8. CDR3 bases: TGTGCCATCAGGCCACAGGGGGCGCCGGACACTGAAGCTTTCTTT. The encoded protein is CAIRPQGAPDTEAFF.

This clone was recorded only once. The CDR3 coding sequence is TGTGCCACCAGCAGAGCCAGAAATCATCAGCCCCAGCATTTT. Translated: CATSRARNHQPQHF. The chain couples TRBV15 to TRBJ1-5, with D uncertain. V shed 1 base and J shed 5 bases, with 9 bases lying between them. Germline V lookup: CDR1 LNHNV, CDR2 YYDKDF (reference sequence). The CDR3 consists of 14 residues.